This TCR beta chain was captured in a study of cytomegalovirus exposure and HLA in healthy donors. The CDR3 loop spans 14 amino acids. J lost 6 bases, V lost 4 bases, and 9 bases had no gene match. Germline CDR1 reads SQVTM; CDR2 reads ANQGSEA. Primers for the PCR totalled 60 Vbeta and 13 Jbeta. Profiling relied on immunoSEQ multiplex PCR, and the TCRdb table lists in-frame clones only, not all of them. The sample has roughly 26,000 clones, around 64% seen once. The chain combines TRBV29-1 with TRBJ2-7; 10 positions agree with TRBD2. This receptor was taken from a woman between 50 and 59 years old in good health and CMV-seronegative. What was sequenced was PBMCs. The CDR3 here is CSVGRVAGGGEQYF. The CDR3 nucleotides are TGCAGCGTTGGTAGAGTAGCGGGAGGAGGCGAGCAGTACTTC.